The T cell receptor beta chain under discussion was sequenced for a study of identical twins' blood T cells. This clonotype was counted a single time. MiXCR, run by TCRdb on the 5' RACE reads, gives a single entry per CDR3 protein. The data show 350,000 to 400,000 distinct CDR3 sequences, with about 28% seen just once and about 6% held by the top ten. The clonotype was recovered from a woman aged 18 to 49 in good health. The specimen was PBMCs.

CDR3 in DNA: TGTGCCAGCAGCTTCCCCGACGACGGGTCCTCTGGAAACACCATATATTTT. Translated: CASSFPDDGSSGNTIYF. The chain is built from TRBV11-3 and TRBJ1-3; no reliable D call. Germline V CDR1 and CDR2: SGHNT, YENEEA. This CDR3 spans 17 amino acids. V was trimmed by 3 bases and J by 0 bases, leaving 15 bases between them.